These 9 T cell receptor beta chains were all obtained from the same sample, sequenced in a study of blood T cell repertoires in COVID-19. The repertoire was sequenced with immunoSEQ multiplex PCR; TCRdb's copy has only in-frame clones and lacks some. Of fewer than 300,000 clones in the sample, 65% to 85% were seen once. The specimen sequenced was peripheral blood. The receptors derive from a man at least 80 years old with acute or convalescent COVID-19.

The CDR3 reads CAWAPGGVGNQPQHF. The CDR3 nucleotides are TGTGCCTGGGCCCCGGGCGGGGTTGGCAATCAGCCCCAGCATTTT. The genes are TRBV30 and TRBJ1-5; D is uncertain. CDR3 length: 15 residues. V lost 5 bases and J 2 bases, leaving 16 bases between the germline ends. CDR1 is GTSNPN, CDR2 SVGIG, per germline (reference sequence).

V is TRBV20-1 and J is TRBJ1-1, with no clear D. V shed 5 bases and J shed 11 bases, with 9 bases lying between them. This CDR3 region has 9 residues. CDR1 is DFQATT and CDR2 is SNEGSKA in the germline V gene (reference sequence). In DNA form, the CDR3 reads TGCAGTGCTCACAGTTCCGCTTTCTTT. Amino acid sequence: CSAHSSAFF.

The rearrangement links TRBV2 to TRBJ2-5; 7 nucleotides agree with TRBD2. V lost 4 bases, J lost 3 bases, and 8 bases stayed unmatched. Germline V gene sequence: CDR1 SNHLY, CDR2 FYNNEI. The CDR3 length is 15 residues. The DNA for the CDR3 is TGTGCCAGCAGTGCCCTGGTGGGGGGGAAAGAGACCCAGTACTTC. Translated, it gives CASSALVGGKETQYF.

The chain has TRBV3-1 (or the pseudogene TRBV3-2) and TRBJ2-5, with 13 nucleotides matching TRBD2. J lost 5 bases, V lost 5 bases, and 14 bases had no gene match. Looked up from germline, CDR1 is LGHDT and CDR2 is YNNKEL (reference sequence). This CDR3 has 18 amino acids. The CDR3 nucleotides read TGTGCCAGCAGCTTCCCCAGGACTAGCGGGGGTTCCGGGGAGACCCAGTACTTC. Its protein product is CASSFPRTSGGSGETQYF.

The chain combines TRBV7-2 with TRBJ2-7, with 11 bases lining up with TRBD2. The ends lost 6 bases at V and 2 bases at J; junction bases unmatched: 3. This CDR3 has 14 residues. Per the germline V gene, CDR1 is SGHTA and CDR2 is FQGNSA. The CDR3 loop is CASSSSGGPYEQYF. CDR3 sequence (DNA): TGTGCCAGCAGTTCTAGCGGGGGGCCCTACGAGCAGTACTTC.

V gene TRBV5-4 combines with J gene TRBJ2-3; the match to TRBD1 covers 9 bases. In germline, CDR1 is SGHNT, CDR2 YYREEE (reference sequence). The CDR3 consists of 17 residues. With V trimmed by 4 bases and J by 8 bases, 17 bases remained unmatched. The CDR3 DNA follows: TGTGCCAGCAGCCCCGGGACAGGGTCCCCGCCGGCCGGTACGCAGTATTTT. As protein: CASSPGTGSPPAGTQYF.

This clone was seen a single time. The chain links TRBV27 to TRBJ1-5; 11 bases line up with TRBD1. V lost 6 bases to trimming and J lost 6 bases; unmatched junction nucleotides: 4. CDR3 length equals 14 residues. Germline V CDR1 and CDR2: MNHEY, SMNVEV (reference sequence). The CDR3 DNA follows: TGTGCCAGCAGCAAGGGACAGGGGGGTCAGCCCCAGCATTTT. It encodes CASSKGQGGQPQHF.

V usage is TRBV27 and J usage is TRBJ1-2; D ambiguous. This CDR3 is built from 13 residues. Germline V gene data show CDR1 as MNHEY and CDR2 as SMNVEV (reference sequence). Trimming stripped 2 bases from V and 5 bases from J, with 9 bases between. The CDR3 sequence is CASSLPDGYGYTF. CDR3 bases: TGTGCCAGCAGTTTACCCGACGGGTATGGCTACACCTTC.

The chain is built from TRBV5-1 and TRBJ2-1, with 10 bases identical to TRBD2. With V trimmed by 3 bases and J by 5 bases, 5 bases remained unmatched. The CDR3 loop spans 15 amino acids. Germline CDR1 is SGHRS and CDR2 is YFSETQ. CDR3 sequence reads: CASSSRLAGDNEQFF. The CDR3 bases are TGCGCCAGCAGCTCGCGGCTAGCGGGGGACAATGAGCAGTTCTTC. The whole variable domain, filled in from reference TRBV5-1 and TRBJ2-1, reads KAGVTQTPRYLIKTRGQQVTLSCSPISGHRSVSWYQQTPGQGLQFLFEYFSETQRNKGNFPGRFSGRQFSNSRSEMNVSTLELGDSALYLCASSSRLAGDNEQFFGPGTRLTVL.